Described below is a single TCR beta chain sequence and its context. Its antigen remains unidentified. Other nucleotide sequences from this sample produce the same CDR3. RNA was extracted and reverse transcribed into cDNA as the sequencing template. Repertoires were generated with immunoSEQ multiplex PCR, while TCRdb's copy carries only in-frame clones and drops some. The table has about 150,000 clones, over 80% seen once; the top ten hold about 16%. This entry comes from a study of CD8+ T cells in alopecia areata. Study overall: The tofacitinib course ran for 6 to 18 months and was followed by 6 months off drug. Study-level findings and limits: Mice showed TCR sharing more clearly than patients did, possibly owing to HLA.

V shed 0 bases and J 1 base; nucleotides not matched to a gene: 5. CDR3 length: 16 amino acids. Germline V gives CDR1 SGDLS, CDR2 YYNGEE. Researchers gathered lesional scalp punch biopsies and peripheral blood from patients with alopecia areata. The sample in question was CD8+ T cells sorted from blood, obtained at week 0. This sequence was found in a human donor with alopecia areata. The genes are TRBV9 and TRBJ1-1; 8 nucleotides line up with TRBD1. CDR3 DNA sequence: TGTGCCAGCAGCGTAGACTACAGGGGGTCGAACACTGAAGCTTTCTTT. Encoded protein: CASSVDYRGSNTEAFF.